This entry describes one T cell receptor beta chain. This entry belongs to a study of T cell responses to AZD1222 COVID-19 vaccine. Profiled with immunoSEQ multiplex PCR; TCRdb holds only in-frame clones, not every one. The table includes 70,000 to 90,000 clones, more than 75% detected once. The CDR3 is 14 amino acids. Between the trimmed V and J ends, which lost 4 bases and 3 bases, there was a span of 12 bases. Germline loops: CDR1 LGHDT, CDR2 YNNKEL (reference sequence). The chain employs TRBV3-1 (or the pseudogene TRBV3-2) and TRBJ1-1; no firm D call. The sample here was peripheral blood, taken on day 0 of AZD1222 vaccination. This receptor was identified in an adult in good health. The CDR3 loop reads CASSRVSGDTEAFF. CDR3 sequence (DNA): TGTGCCAGCAGCCGAGTGAGTGGGGACACTGAAGCTTTCTTT.